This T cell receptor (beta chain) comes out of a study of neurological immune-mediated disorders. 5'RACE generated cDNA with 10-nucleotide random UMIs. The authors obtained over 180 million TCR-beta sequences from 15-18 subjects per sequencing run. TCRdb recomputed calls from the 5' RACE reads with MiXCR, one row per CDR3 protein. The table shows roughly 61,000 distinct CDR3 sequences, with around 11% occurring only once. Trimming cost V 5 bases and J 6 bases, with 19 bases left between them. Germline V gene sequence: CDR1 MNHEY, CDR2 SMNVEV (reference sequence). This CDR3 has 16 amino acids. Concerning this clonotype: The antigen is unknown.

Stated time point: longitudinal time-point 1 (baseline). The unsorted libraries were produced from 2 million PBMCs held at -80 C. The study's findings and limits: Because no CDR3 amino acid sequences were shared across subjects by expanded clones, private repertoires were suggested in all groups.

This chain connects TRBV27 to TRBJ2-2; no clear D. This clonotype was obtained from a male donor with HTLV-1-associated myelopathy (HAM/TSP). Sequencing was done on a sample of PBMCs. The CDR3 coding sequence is TGTGCCAGCAGTCCGTCCTCATGTCTCTGGCCCGGGGAGCTGTTTTTT. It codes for CASSPSSCLWPGELFF.